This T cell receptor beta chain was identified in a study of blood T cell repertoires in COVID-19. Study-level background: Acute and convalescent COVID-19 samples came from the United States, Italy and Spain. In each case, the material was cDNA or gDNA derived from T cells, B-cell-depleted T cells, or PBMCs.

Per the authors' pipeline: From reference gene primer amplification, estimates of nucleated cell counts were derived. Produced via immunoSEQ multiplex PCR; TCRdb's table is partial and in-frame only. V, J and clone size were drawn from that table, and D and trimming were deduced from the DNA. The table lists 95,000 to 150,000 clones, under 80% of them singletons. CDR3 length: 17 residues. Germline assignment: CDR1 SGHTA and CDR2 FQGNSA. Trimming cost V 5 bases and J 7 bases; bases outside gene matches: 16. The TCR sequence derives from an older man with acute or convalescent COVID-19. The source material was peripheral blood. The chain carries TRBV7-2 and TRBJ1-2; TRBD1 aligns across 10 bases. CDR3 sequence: CASSQGPRQGARSGYTF. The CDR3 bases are TGTGCCAGCAGCCAAGGGCCACGACAGGGGGCAAGGAGTGGCTACACCTTC. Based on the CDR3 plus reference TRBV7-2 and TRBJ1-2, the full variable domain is GAGVSQSPSNKVTEKGKDVELRCDPISGHTALYWYRQSLGQGLEFLIYFQGNSAPDKSGLPSDRFSAERTGGSVSTLTIQRTQQEDSAVYLCASSQGPRQGARSGYTFGSGTRLTVV.